This T cell receptor beta chain is from a study of PD-L1 blockade in urothelial cancer. At the level of the study: Blood drawn 3 weeks (second dose) and 6 weeks after treatment start was analyzed. Blood-derived samples held a median around 140,000 T cells.

Each PCR reaction had synthetic TCR analog templates spiked into it. Produced via immunoSEQ multiplex PCR; TCRdb's table is partial and in-frame only. This table has about 48,000 clones, approximately 86% appearing once. Time point reported: peripheral blood 6 weeks after treatment start. Study-level results: Having blood TCR clonality under the median before treatment predicted better survival.

Of note for this clone: Its antigen is not identified.

The sample consisted of PBMCs, taken around atezolizumab (anti-PD-L1) treatment. The receptor was derived from a man in his sixties with urothelial cancer.

CDR3 amino acids: CASSLVGQFSGNQPQHF. The DNA for the CDR3 is TGTGCCAGCAGCTTAGTTGGACAGTTTAGTGGCAATCAGCCCCAGCATTTT. The V and J genes are TRBV7-2 and TRBJ1-5; perhaps TRBD1 as D (6 bases). Germline-derived CDR1 and CDR2 are SGHTA and FQGNSA. V was clipped by 1 base and J by 2 bases, with 15 bases between them. The CDR3 contains 17 residues.